This entry lists 27 T cell receptor beta chains sequenced from one sample in a study of cytomegalovirus exposure and HLA in healthy donors (dated by TCRdb to about 2017). The library was made by the immunoSEQ multiplex PCR assay. The multiplex PCR relied on a mix of 60 forward primers for TCR Vbeta segments and 13 reverse primers for TCR Jbeta segments. TCRdb obtained this table from immuneACCESS and retained in-frame rearrangements with V and J assigned. These tables miss some clones; where compared with another copy, unresolved V genes account for less than half of the shortfall, and the remainder is unexplained. For this sample the table gives about 150,000 clones, of which 83% were detected only once. The biggest ten clones account for more than 1.5% of the sample. Material for sequencing was PBMCs. Every receptor here comes from a man in his forties in good health and CMV-seronegative.

This chain links TRBV7-6 with TRBJ1-5; D is ambiguous. V was shortened by 3 bases and J by 2 bases, with 8 bases between the two germline ends. Per germline, CDR1 SGHVS and CDR2 FNYEAQ. The CDR3 length is 14 residues. The DNA for the CDR3 is TGTGCCAGCAGCTTGAGCTTGGGCAATCAGCCCCAGCATTTT. This sequence encodes CASSLSLGNQPQHF.

This clone was found a few times. V usage is TRBV7-8 and J usage is TRBJ1-1, with D possibly matching TRBD1 (5 bases). Germline V gives CDR1 SGHVS, CDR2 FQNEAQ. The V and J ends lost 3 bases and 0 bases respectively, with 11 bases between them. The CDR3 length is 15 residues. CDR3 nucleotides: TGTGCCAGCAGCTTGGGGCAAAGAATGAACACTGAAGCTTTCTTT. Its translation is CASSLGQRMNTEAFF.

The J gene is TRBJ2-2, the V gene TRBV7-9, with 10 bases that match TRBD1. This CDR3 is built from 16 residues. J lost 7 bases, V lost 5 bases, and 10 bases had no gene match. Per germline, CDR1 SEHNR and CDR2 FQNEAQ (reference sequence). The CDR3 DNA is TGTGCCAGCAGCCCAGGGACAGGGGATCTGATCGGGGAGCTGTTTTTT. Amino acids: CASSPGTGDLIGELFF.

The rearrangement uses TRBV5-5 and TRBJ2-2; 8 nucleotides align to TRBD1. Germline V gene sequence: CDR1 SGHKS, CDR2 YYEKEE (reference sequence). The CDR3 consists of 15 residues. With V trimmed by 5 bases and J by 6 bases, 9 bases remained unmatched. The CDR3 DNA reads TGTGCCAGCAGACGGGACAGGTCTGTCGCCGGGGAGCTGTTTTTT. Its protein product is CASRRDRSVAGELFF.

As to this clone: At one boundary the junction diverges from the germline segment, which might be a read error. The chain recombines TRBV29-1 with TRBJ2-5, with 10 bases that match TRBD1. The CDR3 has 14 amino acids. Germline V gene lookup returns CDR1 SQVTM and CDR2 ANQGSEA. CDR3 protein: CSVGPGTGEEAQYF. CDR3 coding DNA: TGCAGCGTTGGCCCAGGGACAGGGGAAGAGGCCCAGTACTTC.

The chain uses TRBV27 and TRBJ2-2; no reliable D call. V lost 0 bases, J lost 4 bases, and 9 bases lay in between. The CDR3 sequence is 15 residues long. Germline CDR1 and CDR2: MNHEY and SMNVEV (reference sequence). The CDR3 nucleotides read TGTGCCAGCAGTTTATCCGGGTTGGGCACCGGGGAGCTGTTTTTT. This sequence encodes CASSLSGLGTGELFF.

V usage is TRBV18 and J usage is TRBJ1-5, with 11 bases lining up with TRBD1. Germline V gene data show CDR1 as KGHSH and CDR2 as LQKENI. The V segment lost 5 bases and the J segment 3 bases; nucleotides outside the gene matches: 12. The CDR3 has 18 residues. CDR3 loop: CASSALSGTGGVNQPQHF. The CDR3 region has the DNA TGTGCCAGCTCAGCGTTGTCCGGGACAGGGGGTGTCAATCAGCCCCAGCATTTT.

The chain employs TRBV2 and TRBJ2-6; 8 bases fit TRBD1. This CDR3 region has 17 residues. Unmatched junction bases numbered 7, after V lost 6 bases and J lost 0 bases. Germline CDR1 SNHLY, CDR2 FYNNEI. The CDR3 DNA sequence: TGTGCCAGCAGCTCCGGGACAGGAGCCTCTGGGGCCAACGTCCTGACTTTC. Residues: CASSSGTGASGANVLTF.

This chain uses TRBV4-3 with TRBJ2-1; tentative D call: TRBD1 (6 bases). The germline V gene has CDR1 LGHNA and CDR2 YSLEER. Trimming removed 0 bases at V and 3 bases at J, with 12 bases between. The CDR3 length is 16 residues. Here the CDR3 reads CASSQDLGQDYNEQFF. In DNA, the CDR3 is TGCGCCAGCAGCCAAGACTTGGGACAAGACTACAATGAGCAGTTCTTC.

J is TRBJ2-7 and V is TRBV29-1, with 9 bases matching TRBD1. After removal of 0 bases from V and 3 bases from J, the junction contained 6 bases not matched to a gene. CDR3 length equals 15 residues. CDR1 and CDR2 (germline): SQVTM, ANQGSEA. CDR3 residues: CSVEEGRQGVYEQYF. The DNA for the CDR3 is TGCAGCGTTGAAGAGGGTCGACAGGGGGTCTACGAGCAGTACTTC.

The chain carries TRBV5-4 and TRBJ1-6; the match to TRBD1 covers 7 bases. The CDR3 runs 15 residues. Unmatched junction bases numbered 8, after V lost 4 bases and J lost 7 bases. Germline V gives CDR1 SGHNT, CDR2 YYREEE (reference sequence). CDR3 residues: CASSPYRGQNSPLHF. Written as DNA, the CDR3 is TGTGCCAGCAGCCCTTACAGGGGTCAAAATTCACCCCTCCACTTT. Complete variable domain (other parts from reference TRBV5-4 and TRBJ1-6): ETGVTQSPTHLIKTRGQQVTLRCSSQSGHNTVSWYQQALGQGPQFIFQYYREEENGRGNFPPRFSGLQFPNYSSELNVNALELDDSALYLCASSPYRGQNSPLHFGNGTRLTVT.

In nucleotides, the CDR3 is TGCGCCAGCAGCGGGACTAGCTACAATGAGCAGTTCTTC. It encodes CASSGTSYNEQFF. This chain joins TRBV5-1 and TRBJ2-1; 8 nucleotides match TRBD2. The J segment lost 3 bases and the V segment lost 4 bases, leaving 0 bases of the junction unmatched. CDR1 SGHRS and CDR2 YFSETQ come from the germline V gene. The CDR3 has 13 amino acids.

Of note for this clone: Other DNA sequences in the same sample also yield this CDR3. This chain uses TRBV5-1 with TRBJ2-5, with D possibly being TRBD1 (6 bases). The germline V gene encodes CDR1 SGHRS and CDR2 YFSETQ. The CDR3 extends over 14 amino acids. The V end lost 4 bases, the J end lost 1 base, and 11 bases lay between the germline ends. As DNA, the CDR3 is TGCGCCAGCAGCCTACTACAGGGCCAAGAGACCCAGTACTTC. Its translation: CASSLLQGQETQYF.

This clone occurred a few times. This rearrangement joins TRBV4-3 to TRBJ2-1; 10 nucleotides line up with TRBD2. Germline CDR1 LGHNA, CDR2 YSLEER. The V segment lost 0 bases and the J segment 11 bases; nucleotides outside the gene matches: 7. The CDR3 has 15 amino acids. The CDR3 is CASSQDLAGDRKQFF. CDR3 DNA: TGCGCCAGCAGCCAAGACCTAGCGGGGGACCGGAAGCAGTTCTTC.

The chain employs TRBV10-2 and TRBJ2-7; a weak D match, TRBD1 (5 bases). Trimming removed 2 bases at V and 4 bases at J, with 15 bases between. The germline V gene has CDR1 WSHSY and CDR2 SAAADI. This CDR3 region has 15 residues. This CDR3 is CASSEVQGVSYEQYF. In DNA, the CDR3 is TGCGCCAGCAGTGAGGTCCAAGGGGTTTCTTACGAGCAGTACTTC.

The gene calls are TRBV13 and TRBJ2-5; D is possibly TRBD2 (6 bases). Trimming left V 5 bases short and J 2 bases short, with 12 bases between. Looked up from germline, CDR1 is PRHDT and CDR2 is FYEKMQ (reference sequence). CDR3 length: 14 amino acids. The chain's CDR3 is CASSGSGLQETQYF. The CDR3, as DNA: TGTGCCAGCAGCGGATCGGGACTGCAAGAGACCCAGTACTTC.

The rearrangement uses TRBV7-6 and TRBJ2-7; 8 nucleotides match TRBD1. This CDR3 region has 16 residues. With V trimmed by 5 bases and J by 7 bases, 16 bases remained unmatched. Germline assignment: CDR1 SGHVS and CDR2 FNYEAQ. The CDR3, as DNA: TGTGCCAGCAGCCCGACAGGGGCCTCCCTCCCTCGGGAGCAGTACTTC. Amino acid sequence: CASSPTGASLPREQYF.

This clone showed up just a few times. The chain carries TRBV21-1 and TRBJ1-1. TRBV21-1 has pseudogene status. This CDR3 has 12 amino acids. The CDR3 sequence: CAEGHSNTEAFF. CDR3 DNA: TGTGCCGAGGGCCATTCCAACACTGAAGCTTTCTTT.

The V call is TRBV7-2, the J call TRBJ1-1, with 7 bases that match TRBD1. In germline, CDR1 is SGHTA, CDR2 FQGNSA. The CDR3 has 13 amino acids. J was trimmed by 6 bases and V by 1 base; bases with no gene match: 2. CDR3 sequence: CASSLETGPEAFF. Written as DNA, the CDR3 is TGTGCCAGCAGCTTAGAGACAGGGCCTGAAGCTTTCTTT. Combining the CDR3 with reference TRBV7-2 and TRBJ1-1 gives the whole variable domain GAGVSQSPSNKVTEKGKDVELRCDPISGHTALYWYRQSLGQGLEFLIYFQGNSAPDKSGLPSDRFSAERTGGSVSTLTIQRTQQEDSAVYLCASSLETGPEAFFGQGTRLTVV.

V and J are TRBV6-5 and TRBJ2-1; 7 bases line up with TRBD2. With 6 bases clipped from V and 2 bases from J, the junction kept 4 bases outside the gene matches. Germline V lookup: CDR1 MNHEY, CDR2 SVGAGI. The CDR3 is 14 amino acids. In DNA form, the CDR3 reads TGTGCCAGCAGCCCCGGGACTACCTACAATGAGCAGTTCTTC. Translation gives CASSPGTTYNEQFF.

The CDR3 reads CSVGGSGGTDTQYF. In DNA form, the CDR3 reads TGCAGCGTCGGGGGTTCTGGAGGAACAGATACGCAGTATTTT. This chain uses TRBV29-1 with TRBJ2-3, with D possibly matching TRBD2 (6 bases). The germline V gene has CDR1 SQVTM and CDR2 ANQGSEA. CDR3 length: 14 residues. Trimming cost V 6 bases and J 3 bases, with 16 bases left between them.

The chain links TRBV4-2 to TRBJ2-5, with TRBD2 as a possible D gene (6 bases). The DNA end is more similar to TRBJ2-7, so the J call may be wrong. This CDR3 is 16 amino acids long. Germline V lookup: CDR1 LGHNA, CDR2 YNFKEQ. In DNA, the CDR3 is TGTGCCAGCAGCCAAGATGGTAGCGGAGTTGGCCGCGAGCAGTACTTC. Protein: CASSQDGSGVGREQYF.

The chain couples TRBV19 to TRBJ1-6; no clear D. This CDR3 spans 15 amino acids. Germline V CDR1 and CDR2: LNHDA, SQIVND (reference sequence). V dropped 7 bases and J dropped 8 bases, with 18 bases sitting between them. CDR3 protein: CASTYGAALDSPLHF. The CDR3, as DNA: TGTGCCAGTACCTATGGAGCGGCCCTAGATTCACCCCTCCACTTT.

The chain joins TRBV7-9 to TRBJ2-5, with D maybe TRBD2 (6 bases). The J call is in doubt because the DNA end fits TRBJ2-7 better. This CDR3 spans 13 amino acids. The germline gives CDR1 SEHNR, CDR2 FQNEAQ (reference sequence). In nucleotides, the CDR3 is TGTGCCAGCAGCCCGGCGGGGTCCTACGAGCAGTACTTC. It is translated as CASSPAGSYEQYF.

This clone was recorded a few times. The rearrangement joins TRBV2 to TRBJ2-7; D might be TRBD1 (5 bases). The CDR3 is 13 residues long. The V gene's germline CDR1 is SNHLY and CDR2 FYNNEI. Deletions cut 6 bases from V and 7 bases from J, with 16 bases between. CDR3 DNA sequence: TGTGCCAGCAGGGTAATAGGGGTGGGGGAGCAGTACTTC. Amino acids: CASRVIGVGEQYF.

As concerns this clone: The junction shows a germline mismatch at one end, possibly a read error. This rearrangement joins TRBV7-7 to TRBJ2-5, with a possible D match to TRBD1 (6 bases). Germline V gives CDR1 SSHAT, CDR2 FNYEAQ (reference sequence). This CDR3 region has 13 residues. The CDR3 is CASSLERQGSQYF. The CDR3 DNA reads TGTGCTAGCAGCTTAGAGCGCCAGGGGTCCCAGTACTTC.

The gene calls are TRBV14 and TRBJ2-7; D is undetermined. The CDR3 has 14 residues. CDR1 and CDR2 (germline): SGHDN, FVKESK. Trimming removed 0 bases from V and 6 bases from J, with 12 bases in between. The DNA for the CDR3 is TGTGCCAGCAGCCAAGAAAGCGATCCGGGCGAGCAGTACTTC. Translated: CASSQESDPGEQYF.